The entry that follows covers one TCR beta chain sequence. The CDR3 has 14 residues. Germline assignment: CDR1 LNHDA and CDR2 SQIVND (reference sequence). The ends were cut back, 7 bases at V and 3 bases at J, with 12 bases in the middle. This entry comes from a study of T cell responses to AZD1222 COVID-19 vaccine. Generated by immunoSEQ multiplex PCR, the TCRdb table keeps only in-frame clones and is missing some. The sample holds tens of thousands of clones, about 83% seen once. This TCR was sampled from an adult who received the AZD1222 COVID-19 vaccine. This sample comprised peripheral blood, obtained 28 days after the second AZD1222 dose. The V gene is TRBV19, the J gene TRBJ1-4, with D tentatively TRBD1 (6 bases). Here the CDR3 DNA reads TGTGCCAGTACCACAGGGATGGCTAATGAAAAACTGTTTTTT. Translation: CASTTGMANEKLFF. The full variable domain, with the rest looked up from reference TRBV19 and TRBJ1-4, is DGGITQSPKYLFRKEGQNVTLSCEQNLNHDAMYWYRQDPGQGLRLIYYSQIVNDFQKGDIAEGYSVSREKKESFPLTVTSAQKNPTAFYLCASTTGMANEKLFFGSGTQLSVL.